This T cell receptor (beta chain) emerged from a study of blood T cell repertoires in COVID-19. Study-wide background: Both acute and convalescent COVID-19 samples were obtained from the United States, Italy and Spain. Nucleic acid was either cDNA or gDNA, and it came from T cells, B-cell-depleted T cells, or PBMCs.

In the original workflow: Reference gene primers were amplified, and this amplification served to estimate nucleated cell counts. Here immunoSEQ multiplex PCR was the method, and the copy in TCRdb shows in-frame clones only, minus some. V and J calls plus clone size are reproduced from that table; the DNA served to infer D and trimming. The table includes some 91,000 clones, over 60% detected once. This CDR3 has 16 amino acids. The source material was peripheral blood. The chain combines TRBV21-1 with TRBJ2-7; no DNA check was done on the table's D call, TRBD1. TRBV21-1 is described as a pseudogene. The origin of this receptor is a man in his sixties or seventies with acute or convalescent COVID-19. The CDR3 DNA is TGTGCCAGCAGCGTACACCGGGACAGGCGATTCTACGAGCAGTACGTC. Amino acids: CASSVHRDRRFYEQYV.